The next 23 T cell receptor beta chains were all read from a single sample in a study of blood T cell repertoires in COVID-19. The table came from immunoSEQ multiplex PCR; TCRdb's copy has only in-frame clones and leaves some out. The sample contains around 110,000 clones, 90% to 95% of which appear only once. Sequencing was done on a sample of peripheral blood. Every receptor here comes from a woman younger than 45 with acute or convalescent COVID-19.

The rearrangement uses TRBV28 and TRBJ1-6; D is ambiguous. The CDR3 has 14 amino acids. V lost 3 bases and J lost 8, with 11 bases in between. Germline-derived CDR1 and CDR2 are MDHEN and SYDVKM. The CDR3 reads CASSFEINYSPLHF. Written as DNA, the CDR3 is TGTGCCAGCAGTTTCGAGATTAACTATTCACCCCTCCACTTT.

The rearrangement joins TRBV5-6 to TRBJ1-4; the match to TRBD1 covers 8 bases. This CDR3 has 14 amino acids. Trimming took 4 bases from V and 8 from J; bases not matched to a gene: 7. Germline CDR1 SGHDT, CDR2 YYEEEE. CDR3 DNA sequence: TGTGCCAGCAGCCGGCCGGACAGGGACGAAAAACTGTTTTTT. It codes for CASSRPDRDEKLFF.

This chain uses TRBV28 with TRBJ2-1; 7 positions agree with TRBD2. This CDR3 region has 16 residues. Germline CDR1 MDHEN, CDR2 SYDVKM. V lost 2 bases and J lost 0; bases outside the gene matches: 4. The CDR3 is CASSLRAGVSYNEQFF. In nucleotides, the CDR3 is TGTGCCAGCAGTTTACGGGCGGGAGTCTCCTACAATGAGCAGTTCTTC.

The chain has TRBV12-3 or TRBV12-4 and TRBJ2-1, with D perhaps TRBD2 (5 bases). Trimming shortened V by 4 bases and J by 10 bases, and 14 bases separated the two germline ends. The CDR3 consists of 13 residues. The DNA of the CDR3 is TGTGCCAGCAGTTCCCTGCTGACTACCGAGCAGTTCTTC. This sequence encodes CASSSLLTTEQFF.

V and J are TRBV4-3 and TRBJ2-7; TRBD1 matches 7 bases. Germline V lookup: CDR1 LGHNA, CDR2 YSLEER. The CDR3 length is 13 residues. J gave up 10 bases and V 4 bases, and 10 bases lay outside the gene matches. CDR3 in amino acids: CASSLYRDSEQYF. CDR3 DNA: TGCGCCAGCAGCCTGTACCGGGACAGCGAACAGTACTTC.

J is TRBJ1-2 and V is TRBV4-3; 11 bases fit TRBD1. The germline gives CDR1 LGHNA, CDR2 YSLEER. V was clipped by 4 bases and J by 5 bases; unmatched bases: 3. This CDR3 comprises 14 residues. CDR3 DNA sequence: TGCGCCAGCAGCCGGACAGGGGGCGGTTATGGCTACACCTTC. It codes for CASSRTGGGYGYTF.

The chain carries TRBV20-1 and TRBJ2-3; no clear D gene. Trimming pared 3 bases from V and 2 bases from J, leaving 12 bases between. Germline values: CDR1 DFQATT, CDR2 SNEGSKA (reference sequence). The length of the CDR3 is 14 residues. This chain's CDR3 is CSASPPRSTDTQYF. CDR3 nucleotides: TGCAGTGCTAGTCCCCCTAGATCCACAGATACGCAGTATTTT.

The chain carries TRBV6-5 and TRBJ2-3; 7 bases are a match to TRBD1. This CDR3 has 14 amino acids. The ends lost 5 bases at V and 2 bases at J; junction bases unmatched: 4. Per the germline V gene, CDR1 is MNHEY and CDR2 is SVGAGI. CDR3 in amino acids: CASSRQGITDTQYF. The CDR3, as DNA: TGTGCCAGCAGTCGACAGGGAATCACAGATACGCAGTATTTT.

This CDR3 reads CASRSDRTTSYEQYF. The CDR3 DNA reads TGTGCCAGCAGATCTGACAGGACCACCTCCTACGAGCAGTACTTC. The chain has TRBV2 and TRBJ2-7; TRBD1 might be the D (6 bases). Germline V lookup: CDR1 SNHLY, CDR2 FYNNEI. The V and J ends lost 6 bases and 0 bases respectively, with 15 bases between them. The CDR3 spans 15 residues.

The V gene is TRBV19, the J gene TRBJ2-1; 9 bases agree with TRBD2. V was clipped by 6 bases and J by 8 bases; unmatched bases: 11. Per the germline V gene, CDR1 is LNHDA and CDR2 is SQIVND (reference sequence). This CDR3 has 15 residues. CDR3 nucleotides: TGTGCCAGTAGATCCCGGAGCGGGGGGTATGATGAGCAGTTCTTC. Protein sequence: CASRSRSGGYDEQFF.

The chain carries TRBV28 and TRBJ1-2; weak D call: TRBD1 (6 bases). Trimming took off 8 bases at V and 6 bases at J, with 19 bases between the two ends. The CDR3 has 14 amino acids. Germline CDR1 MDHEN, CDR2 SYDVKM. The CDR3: CASCESGTKNGYTF. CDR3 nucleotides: TGTGCCAGCTGTGAGTCCGGGACAAAAAATGGCTACACCTTC.

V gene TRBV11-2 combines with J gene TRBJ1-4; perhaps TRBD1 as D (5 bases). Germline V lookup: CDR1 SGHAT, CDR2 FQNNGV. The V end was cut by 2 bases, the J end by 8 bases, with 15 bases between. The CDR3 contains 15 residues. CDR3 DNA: TGTGCCAGCAGCTTACGGGGAGGGGAGTACGAAAAACTGTTTTTT. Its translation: CASSLRGGEYEKLFF.

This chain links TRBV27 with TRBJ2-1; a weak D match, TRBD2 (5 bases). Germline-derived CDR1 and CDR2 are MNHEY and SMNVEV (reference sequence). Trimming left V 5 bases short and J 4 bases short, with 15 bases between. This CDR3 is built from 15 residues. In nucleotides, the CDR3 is TGTGCCAGCAGTACCATGCGGGTAGGTTACAATGAGCAGTTCTTC. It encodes CASSTMRVGYNEQFF.

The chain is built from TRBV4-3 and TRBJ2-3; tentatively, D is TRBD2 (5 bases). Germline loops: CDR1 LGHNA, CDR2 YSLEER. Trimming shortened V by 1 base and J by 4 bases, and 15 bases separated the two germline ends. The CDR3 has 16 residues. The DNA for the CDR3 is TGCGCCAGCAGCCAAGGGGCAACCCTCGGGGCAGATACGCAGTATTTT. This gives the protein CASSQGATLGADTQYF.

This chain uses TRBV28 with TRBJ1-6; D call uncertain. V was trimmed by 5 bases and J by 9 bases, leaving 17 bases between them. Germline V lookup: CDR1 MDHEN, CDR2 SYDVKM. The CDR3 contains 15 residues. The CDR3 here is CASSGPGTFASPLHF. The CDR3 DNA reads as TGTGCCAGCAGTGGGCCCGGTACTTTCGCTTCACCCCTCCACTTT.

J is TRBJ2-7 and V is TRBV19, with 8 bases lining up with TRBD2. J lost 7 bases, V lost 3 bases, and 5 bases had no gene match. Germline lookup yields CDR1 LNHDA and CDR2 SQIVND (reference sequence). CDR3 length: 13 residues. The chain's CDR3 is CASSIGSGEEQYF. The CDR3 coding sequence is TGTGCCAGTAGTATTGGTAGCGGGGAGGAGCAGTACTTC.

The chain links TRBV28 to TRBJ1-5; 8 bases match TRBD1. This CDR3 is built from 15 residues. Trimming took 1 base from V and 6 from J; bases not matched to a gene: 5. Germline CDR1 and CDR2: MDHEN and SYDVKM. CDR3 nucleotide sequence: TGTGCCAGCAGTTTATCGGCAGGGGGCTCTCAGCCCCAGCATTTT. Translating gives CASSLSAGGSQPQHF. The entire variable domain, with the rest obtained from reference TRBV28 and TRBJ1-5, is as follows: DVKVTQSSRYLVKRTGEKVFLECVQDMDHENMFWYRQDPGLGLRLIYFSYDVKMKEKGDIPEGYSVSREKKERFSLILESASTNQTSMYLCASSLSAGGSQPQHFGDGTRLSIL.

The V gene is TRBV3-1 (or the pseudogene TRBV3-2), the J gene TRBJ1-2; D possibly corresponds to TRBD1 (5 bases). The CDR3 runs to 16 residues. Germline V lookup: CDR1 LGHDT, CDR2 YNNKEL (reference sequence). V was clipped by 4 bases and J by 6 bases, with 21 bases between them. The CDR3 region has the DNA TGTGCCAGCAGCCCGACCGTTGCAGGGCCGAAGGATGGCTACACCTTC. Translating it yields CASSPTVAGPKDGYTF.

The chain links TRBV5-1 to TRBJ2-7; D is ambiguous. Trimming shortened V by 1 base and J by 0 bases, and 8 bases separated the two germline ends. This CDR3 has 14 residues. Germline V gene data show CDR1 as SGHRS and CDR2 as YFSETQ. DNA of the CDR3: TGCGCCAGCAGCTTGTATTACAACTCCTACGAGCAGTACTTC. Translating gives CASSLYYNSYEQYF.

CDR3 protein: CASSPDSPNYGYTF. CDR3 nucleotide sequence: TGTGCCAGCAGCCCGGACAGTCCTAACTATGGCTACACCTTC. V is TRBV5-5 and J is TRBJ1-2, with D possibly TRBD1 on 6 matching bases. Trimming took 4 bases from V and 0 from J, leaving 10 bases between them. This CDR3 region has 14 residues. The germline gives CDR1 SGHKS, CDR2 YYEKEE (reference sequence).

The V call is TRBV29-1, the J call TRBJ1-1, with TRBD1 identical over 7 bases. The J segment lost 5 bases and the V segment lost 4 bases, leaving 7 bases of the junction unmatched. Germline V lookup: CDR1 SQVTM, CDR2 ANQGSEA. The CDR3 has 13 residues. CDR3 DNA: TGCAGCGTTGCAGGTCAGGGGGATACTGAAGCTTTCTTT. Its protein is CSVAGQGDTEAFF. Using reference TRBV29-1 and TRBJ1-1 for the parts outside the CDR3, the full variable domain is SAVISQKPSRDICQRGTSLTIQCQVDSQVTMMFWYRQQPGQSLTLIATANQGSEATYESGFVIDKFPISRPNLTFSTLTVSNMSPEDSSIYLCSVAGQGDTEAFFGQGTRLTVV.

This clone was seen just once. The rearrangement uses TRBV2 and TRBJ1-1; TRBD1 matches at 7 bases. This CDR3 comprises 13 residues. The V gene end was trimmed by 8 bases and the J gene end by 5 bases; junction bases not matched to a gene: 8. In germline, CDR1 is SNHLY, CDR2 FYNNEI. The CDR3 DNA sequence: TGTGCCAGCTCAGGGGGTTATTGGACTGAAGCTTTCTTT. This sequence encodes CASSGGYWTEAFF. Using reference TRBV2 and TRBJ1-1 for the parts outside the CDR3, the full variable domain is EPEVTQTPSHQVTQMGQEVILRCVPISNHLYFYWYRQILGQKVEFLVSFYNNEISEKSEIFDDQFSVERPDGSNFTLKIRSTKLEDSAMYFCASSGGYWTEAFFGQGTRLTVV.

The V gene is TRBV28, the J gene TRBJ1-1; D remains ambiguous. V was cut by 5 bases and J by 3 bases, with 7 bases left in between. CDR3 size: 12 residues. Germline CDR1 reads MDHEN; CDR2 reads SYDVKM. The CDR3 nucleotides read TGTGCCAGCAGTCCGAGTTACACTGAAGCTTTCTTT. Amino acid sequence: CASSPSYTEAFF.